The 16 T cell receptor beta chains below were found in one sample sequenced in a study of immune cell composition in non-small cell lung cancer. Some clones are missing from TCRdb's copy, which holds only in-frame ones; the method was immunoSEQ multiplex PCR. The repertoire holds 5,000 or so clones, with 70% to 80% as singletons. What was sequenced was lung tumor tissue. Receptors originate from a human donor with non-small cell lung cancer.

The J gene is TRBJ1-1, the V gene TRBV30; perhaps TRBD1 as D (5 bases). CDR1 is GTSNPN, CDR2 SVGIG, per germline (reference sequence). The length of the CDR3 is 13 residues. V shed 5 bases and J shed 8 bases, with 18 bases lying between them. The CDR3 here is CAWGQRASDEAFF. In DNA, the CDR3 is TGTGCCTGGGGACAACGGGCTAGCGACGAAGCTTTCTTT.

The CDR3 spells CASSQGHQRELFF. DNA for the CDR3: TGTGCCAGCAGCCAAGGACACCAAAGGGAACTGTTTTTT. This rearrangement joins TRBV6-5 to TRBJ1-4; perhaps TRBD1 as D (5 bases). V was clipped by 6 bases and J by 12 bases, with 17 bases between them. Germline V gene sequence: CDR1 MNHEY, CDR2 SVGAGI. This CDR3 region has 13 residues.

This CDR3 is CATSRLGLAGTTDTQYF. CDR3 in DNA: TGTGCCACCAGCAGATTGGGACTAGCGGGGACCACAGATACGCAGTATTTT. The V call is TRBV15, the J call TRBJ2-3, with 13 positions matching TRBD2. CDR1 and CDR2 (germline): LNHNV, YYDKDF (reference sequence). V was pared by 2 bases and J by 2 bases, with 4 bases of the junction left unmatched. The CDR3 contains 17 residues. Based on the CDR3 plus reference TRBV15 and TRBJ2-3, the full variable domain is DAMVIQNPRYQVTQFGKPVTLSCSQTLNHNVMYWYQQKSSQAPKLLFHYYDKDFNNEADTPDNFQSRRPNTSFCFLDIRSPGLGDTAMYLCATSRLGLAGTTDTQYFGPGTRLTVL.

This chain uses TRBV6-1 with TRBJ2-7; 12 nucleotides match TRBD2. Germline V gives CDR1 MNHNS, CDR2 SASEGT. The CDR3 is made up of 18 amino acids. The V and J ends lost 2 bases and 1 base, in that order; junction bases with no gene match: 9. The CDR3 spells CASSEPSGGGRASYEQYF. CDR3 nucleotides: TGTGCCAGCAGTGAACCTAGCGGGGGGGGACGTGCGTCCTACGAGCAGTACTTC.

The rearrangement joins TRBV11-2 to TRBJ2-3; D gene uncertain. V gave up 7 bases and J gave up 6 bases, with 20 bases separating them. The CDR3 is 15 amino acids. Germline assignment: CDR1 SGHAT and CDR2 FQNNGV. CDR3: CASNQFSGPADTQYF. The CDR3 DNA reads TGTGCCAGCAACCAATTCTCAGGCCCCGCTGATACGCAGTATTTT.

V is TRBV9 and J is TRBJ2-1, with 9 positions matching TRBD1. The V segment lost 4 bases and the J segment 6 bases; nucleotides outside the gene matches: 11. The CDR3 has 16 residues. Germline V CDR1 and CDR2: SGDLS, YYNGEE. CDR3 nucleotide sequence: TGTGCCAGCAGCCCGCGACGGGACAGGGTAATCAATGAGCAGTTCTTC. Translation: CASSPRRDRVINEQFF. Filled out from reference TRBV9 and TRBJ2-1, the complete variable domain reads DSGVTQTPKHLITATGQRVTLRCSPRSGDLSVYWYQQSLDQGLQFLIQYYNGEERAKGNILERFSAQQFPDLHSELNLSSLELGDSALYFCASSPRRDRVINEQFFGPGTRLTVL.

This chain links TRBV6-5 with TRBJ1-4, with TRBD1 identical over 10 bases. The ends lost 4 bases at V and 8 bases at J; junction bases unmatched: 4. The CDR3 is 14 residues long. Germline V CDR1 and CDR2: MNHEY, SVGAGI. CDR3 region: CASSWTGGGEKLFF. DNA for the CDR3: TGTGCCAGCAGTTGGACAGGGGGTGGGGAAAAACTGTTTTTT.

This chain uses TRBV29-1 with TRBJ1-4, with TRBD1 matching over 9 bases. Germline assignment: CDR1 SQVTM and CDR2 ANQGSEA. V gave up 6 bases and J gave up 8 bases; unmatched junction bases: 7. CDR3 size: 13 residues. CDR3 loop: CSVADRGKEKLFF. The CDR3 nucleotides are TGCAGCGTCGCGGACAGGGGCAAAGAAAAACTGTTTTTT.

The chain joins TRBV6-1 to TRBJ2-3, with D possibly matching TRBD1 (5 bases). V was pared by 4 bases and J by 4 bases, with 15 bases between. Per germline, CDR1 MNHNS and CDR2 SASEGT. This CDR3 is 15 amino acids long. CDR3 nucleotide sequence: TGTGCCAGCAGTGCAGGGTTCGACTGGGCAGATACGCAGTATTTT. This gives the protein CASSAGFDWADTQYF.

V usage is TRBV7-8 and J usage is TRBJ1-1, with 7 nucleotides matching TRBD1. Germline CDR1 is SGHVS and CDR2 is FQNEAQ. V lost 5 bases, J lost 6 bases, and 15 bases stayed unmatched. This CDR3 contains 16 residues. The CDR3 protein is CASSLSLTGRKAEAFF. CDR3 in DNA: TGTGCCAGCAGCCTAAGCTTGACAGGGAGGAAGGCTGAAGCTTTCTTT. Drawing the rest from reference TRBV7-8 and TRBJ1-1, the complete variable domain is GAGVSQSPRYKVAKRGQDVALRCDPISGHVSLFWYQQALGQGPEFLTYFQNEAQLDKSGLPSDRFFAERPEGSVSTLKIQRTQQEDSAVYLCASSLSLTGRKAEAFFGQGTRLTVV.

V usage is TRBV29-1 and J usage is TRBJ1-1, with 10 bases matching TRBD1. CDR1 and CDR2 (germline): SQVTM, ANQGSEA. There are 13 residues in the CDR3. With 7 bases clipped from V and 8 bases from J, the junction kept 10 bases outside the gene matches. The CDR3 loop reads CSARTGGEMEAFF. CDR3 bases: TGCAGCGCCAGGACAGGGGGAGAGATGGAAGCTTTCTTT.

This rearrangement joins TRBV5-6 to TRBJ2-2; tentative D call: TRBD2 (6 bases). The V end was cut by 5 bases, the J end by 6 bases, with 11 bases between. Germline values: CDR1 SGHDT, CDR2 YYEEEE. The CDR3 covers 13 residues. CDR3 amino acids: CASRPSGAGELFF. CDR3 bases: TGTGCCAGCAGACCCTCGGGGGCCGGGGAGCTGTTTTTT.

The genes are TRBV29-1 and TRBJ2-5, with 9 positions matching TRBD2. CDR1 is SQVTM, CDR2 ANQGSEA, per germline. This CDR3 has 16 residues. V was pared by 6 bases and J by 4 bases, with 15 bases of the junction left unmatched. The CDR3 nucleotides read TGCAGCGTGGGTCTACTTGCGGGGGGGCCTGGAGAGACCCAGTACTTC. Translation: CSVGLLAGGPGETQYF.

CDR3 amino acids: CASSADRGNSPLHF. The CDR3 region has the DNA TGTGCCAGCAGCGCCGACAGGGGTAATTCACCCCTCCACTTT. V usage is TRBV2 and J usage is TRBJ1-6; 8 positions match TRBD1. Germline CDR1 and CDR2: SNHLY and FYNNEI. CDR3 size: 14 residues. The V gene end was trimmed by 6 bases and the J gene end by 6 bases; junction bases not matched to a gene: 4.

This clone was counted a few times. This rearrangement joins TRBV19 to TRBJ2-1, with D perhaps matching TRBD2 (6 bases). From germline, CDR1 is LNHDA and CDR2 SQIVND (reference sequence). The CDR3 extends over 16 amino acids. V was trimmed by 4 bases and J by 7 bases, leaving 20 bases between them. In nucleotides, the CDR3 is TGTGCCAGTAGTACCGGTTGGGGGGTGAGTTGGAATGAGCAGTTCTTC. Translating it yields CASSTGWGVSWNEQFF.

The V and J genes are TRBV4-1 and TRBJ2-5; D gene ambiguous. The V end lost 3 bases, the J end lost 3 bases, and 17 bases lay between the germline ends. The germline CDR1 and CDR2 sequences are MGHRA and YSYEKL. The CDR3 totals 16 residues. The CDR3 loop reads CASSQTPSFGEETQYF. CDR3 DNA sequence: TGCGCCAGCAGCCAGACCCCCTCATTTGGAGAAGAGACCCAGTACTTC.